A selection of T cell receptor beta chains follows, all from one sample in a study of spatial heterogeneity in lung cancer. TCRdb re-derived calls from the 5' RACE reads in MiXCR, one entry per CDR3 protein. The sample lists 3,000 to 3,500 distinct CDR3 sequences, about 15% occurring once. Sequencing used lung tumor tissue, obtained at surgery. The source of these receptors is a male donor with early-stage non-small cell lung cancer. Each CDR3 is given with its conserved first and last residue. Each record gives: clone size, D gene, V gene, J gene, CDR3 protein, CDR3 DNA. A D gene is named only where the DNA matches it firmly. The listing skips clone size in some rows; elsewhere it reads once, few, many or a size class.

medium-sized	.	TRBV20-1	TRBJ2-5	CSASNVRGGLGETQYF	TGCAGTGCTAGTAACGTCAGGGGCGGTTTAGGAGAGACCCAGTACTTC
few	.	TRBV20-1	TRBJ1-2	CSARDRRAAYGYTF	TGCAGTGCTAGAGATAGGAGGGCCGCTTATGGCTACACCTTC
few	.	TRBV2	TRBJ2-7	CASSDQGYEQYF	TGTGCCAGCAGTGACCAGGGGTACGAGCAGTACTTC
large	TRBD2	TRBV7-9	TRBJ2-7	CASSLDLSGSSYEQYF	TGTGCCAGCAGCTTAGATCTGAGCGGGAGCTCCTACGAGCAGTACTTC
medium-sized	.	TRBV27	TRBJ2-3	CASSLLGTAGDTQYF	TGTGCCAGCAGTTTACTTGGGACTGCAGGGGATACGCAGTATTTT
many	TRBD2	TRBV29-1	TRBJ2-7	CSVELASGSYEQYF	TGCAGCGTTGAATTAGCTAGCGGGTCCTACGAGCAGTACTTC
.	.	TRBV3-1	TRBJ1-1	CASSQGMNRVNTEAFF	TGTGCCAGCAGCCAAGGGATGAACAGGGTAAACACTGAAGCTTTCTTT
medium-sized	TRBD2	TRBV7-2	TRBJ2-7	CASSLAGASGSREQYF	TGTGCCAGCAGCTTAGCAGGAGCTAGCGGGAGTCGCGAGCAGTACTTC
medium-sized	TRBD2	TRBV20-1	TRBJ2-3	CSARGGRSSTDTQYF	TGCAGTGCTCGCGGGGGTCGATCTAGCACAGATACGCAGTATTTT
.	TRBD2	TRBV7-3	TRBJ2-1	CASSLGTSPLNEQFF	TGTGCCAGCAGCTTAGGGACTAGCCCCCTCAATGAGCAGTTCTTC
medium-sized	.	TRBV6-2/TRBV6-3	TRBJ2-1	CASRLLGEQFF	TGTGCCAGCAGGCTTTTAGGTGAGCAGTTCTTC
medium-sized	.	TRBV7-8	TRBJ2-3	CASSLGRSFTDTQYF	TGTGCCAGCAGCTTAGGGCGATCCTTTACAGATACGCAGTATTTT
medium-sized	.	TRBV6-5	TRBJ1-4	CASSWGGAPNEKLFF	TGTGCCAGCAGTTGGGGGGGGGCACCTAATGAAAAACTGTTTTTT
few	.	TRBV18	TRBJ2-1	CASSPPIVARSSYNEQFF	TGTGCCAGCTCACCACCGATAGTCGCAAGGAGCTCCTACAATGAGCAGTTCTTC
.	.	TRBV7-9	TRBJ2-7	CASGSEEPPYEQYF	TGTGCCAGCGGTAGTGAGGAACCCCCTTACGAGCAGTACTTC
medium-sized	.	TRBV7-2	TRBJ2-1	CASSLFFTPNRQFF	TGTGCCAGCAGCTTATTTTTTACCCCCAATCGGCAGTTCTTC
medium-sized	.	TRBV7-2	TRBJ1-1	CASSLATGNTEAFF	TGTGCCAGCAGCTTAGCGACGGGGAACACTGAAGCTTTCTTT
medium-sized	.	TRBV29-1	TRBJ2-7	CSVEDKGYEQYF	TGCAGCGTTGAAGACAAGGGGTACGAGCAGTACTTC
medium-sized	TRBD1	TRBV10-3	TRBJ1-5	CAISERGTGRSNQPQHF	TGTGCCATCAGTGAGCGAGGGACAGGGAGGAGCAATCAGCCCCAGCATTTT
.	.	TRBV20-1	TRBJ2-7	CSANVQGPYYEQYF	TGCAGTGCAAACGTGCAGGGGCCCTACTACGAGCAGTACTTC
medium-sized	.	TRBV11-1	TRBJ1-1	CASSFLNTEAFF	TGTGCCAGCAGCTTCTTGAACACTGAAGCTTTCTTT
medium-sized	.	TRBV20-1	TRBJ2-1	CSAPDLGGIKSYNEQFF	TGCAGTGCGCCTGACCTCGGCGGGATTAAGTCCTACAATGAGCAGTTCTTC
many	.	TRBV9	TRBJ2-1	CASSVGTAEQFF	TGTGCCAGCAGCGTAGGGACCGCTGAGCAGTTCTTC
medium-sized	TRBD2	TRBV7-3	TRBJ2-2	CASSALAGGPIGELFF	TGTGCCAGCAGCGCCCTAGCGGGAGGGCCTATCGGGGAGCTGTTTTTT
.	.	TRBV15	TRBJ2-7	CATRSGSGVGEQYF	TGTGCCACCCGTTCAGGTAGCGGAGTTGGCGAGCAGTACTTC
medium-sized	.	TRBV28	TRBJ1-4	CASSSPGGEEKLFF	TGTGCCAGCAGTTCCCCCGGGGGAGAAGAAAAACTGTTTTTT
.	.	TRBV2	TRBJ1-6	CAIWGKAGSKNSPLHF	TGTGCCATATGGGGAAAGGCCGGGTCGAAAAATTCACCCCTCCACTTT
medium-sized	TRBD1	TRBV20-1	TRBJ1-1	CSARRDRASLEAFF	TGCAGTGCTAGGCGGGACAGGGCATCACTAGAGGCTTTCTTT
medium-sized	.	TRBV7-2	TRBJ1-5	CASSSREGNQPQHF	TGTGCCAGCAGCTCGAGGGAGGGCAATCAGCCCCAGCATTTT
few	.	TRBV15	TRBJ2-7	CATSRDAQGHEQYF	TGTGCCACCAGCAGAGATGCGCAGGGCCACGAGCAGTACTTC
once	.	TRBV11-2	TRBJ1-6	CSSSPTGGDPYNSPLHF	TGTTCCAGCAGCCCCACCGGGGGGGACCCCTATAATTCACCCCTCCACTTT
medium-sized	.	TRBV2	TRBJ1-5	CASSEIGGKQPQHF	TGTGCCAGCAGTGAGATAGGGGGGAAACAGCCCCAGCATTTT
medium-sized	.	TRBV20-1	TRBJ2-2	CSARDGPGTRGTPGSCFF	.
medium-sized	TRBD2	TRBV28	TRBJ2-7	CASRRAGGPRYF	TGTGCCAGCAGGCGAGCGGGAGGCCCAAGGTACTTC
medium-sized	.	TRBV29-1	TRBJ2-1	CSVEAGGPDEQFF	TGCAGCGTTGAAGCTGGGGGGCCGGATGAGCAGTTCTTC
once	.	TRBV7-6	TRBJ2-1	CASSLESDNNEQFF	TGTGCCAGCAGCCTCGAATCAGATAACAATGAGCAGTTCTTC
.	.	TRBV6-1	TRBJ2-7	CASSERQHYEQYF	TGTGCCAGCAGTGAAAGACAACACTACGAGCAGTACTTC
.	.	TRBV10-3	TRBJ1-5	CAISGSGSEQPQHF	TGTGCCATCAGTGGAAGTGGGTCGGAGCAGCCCCAGCATTTT
large	.	TRBV20-1	TRBJ2-4	CSAPSPGDWDIQYF	TGCAGTGCTCCATCCCCCGGTGACTGGGACATTCAGTACTTC
medium-sized	TRBD2	TRBV9	TRBJ2-3	CASSFQAGLKTDTQYF	TGTGCCAGCAGCTTCCAAGCGGGACTTAAGACAGATACGCAGTATTTT
.	.	TRBV7-2	TRBJ2-7	CASSMGKLYEQYF	TGTGCCAGCAGCATGGGGAAACTGTACGAGCAGTACTTC
large	.	TRBV7-9	TRBJ1-5	CASSEDSSSQPQHF	TGTGCCAGCAGCGAGGACAGCTCAAGTCAGCCCCAGCATTTT
medium-sized	.	TRBV2	TRBJ2-1	CASSGFVGGFYNEQFF	TGTGCCAGCAGCGGATTTGTCGGCGGCTTCTACAATGAGCAGTTCTTC
many	.	TRBV29-1	TRBJ2-3	CSVVRDRGGSDTQYF	TGCAGCGTAGTTCGGGACCGAGGCGGCTCAGATACGCAGTATTTT
medium-sized	.	TRBV27	TRBJ2-7	CASSLMVTYEQYF	TGTGCCAGCAGTTTAATGGTGACATACGAGCAGTACTTC
medium-sized	TRBD1	TRBV2	TRBJ1-6	CASSEGGQAVNSPLHF	TGTGCCAGCAGTGAAGGGGGACAGGCCGTAAATTCACCCCTCCACTTT
.	.	TRBV4-3	TRBJ1-1	CASRSGNTEAFF	TGCGCCAGCAGATCGGGGAACACTGAAGCTTTCTTT
large	.	TRBV28	TRBJ2-3	CASSERGTGTDTQYF	TGTGCCAGCAGTGAGAGGGGGACGGGCACAGATACGCAGTATTTT
medium-sized	.	TRBV7-8	TRBJ2-2	CASSLRLGELFF	TGTGCCAGCAGCTTGCGGCTAGGGGAGCTGTTTTTT